Below are 14 T cell receptor beta chains sequenced from a single sample in a study of T cell responses to AZD1222 COVID-19 vaccine. Libraries were prepared by immunoSEQ multiplex PCR; TCRdb keeps only in-frame clonotypes and omits some of them. This table has about 120,000 clones, roughly nine tenths appearing once. Specimen: peripheral blood, collected on day 0 of AZD1222 vaccination. The receptors stem from an adult in good health.

V usage is TRBV7-9 and J usage is TRBJ1-1, with D hard to call. The germline gives CDR1 SEHNR, CDR2 FQNEAQ (reference sequence). This CDR3 has 14 amino acids. The V end lost 3 bases, the J end lost 0 bases, and 8 bases lay between the germline ends. For the CDR3, the DNA is TGTGCCAGCAGCTTCGGAGACTTGAACACTGAAGCTTTCTTT. This codes for CASSFGDLNTEAFF.

This chain joins TRBV6-5 and TRBJ1-1; no reliable D call. The CDR3 has 13 residues. The V end lost 5 bases, the J end lost 3 bases, and 10 bases lay between the germline ends. Germline V gene data show CDR1 as MNHEY and CDR2 as SVGAGI. The CDR3, as DNA: TGTGCCAGCAGTCCGAACGAGGACACTGAAGCTTTCTTT. Translation gives CASSPNEDTEAFF.

The J gene is TRBJ1-1, the V gene TRBV24-1; D ambiguous. V was pared by 6 bases and J by 1 base, with 20 bases between. This CDR3 has 17 residues. The germline V gene encodes CDR1 KGHDR and CDR2 SFDVKD. DNA for the CDR3: TGTGCCACCAGTAGATCTAGGAGAGACACCAGGAACACTGAAGCTTTCTTT. Translation: CATSRSRRDTRNTEAFF.

V is TRBV18 and J is TRBJ1-1; D not resolved. This CDR3 is built from 15 residues. V shed 4 bases and J shed 1 base, with 13 bases lying between them. CDR1 is KGHSH, CDR2 LQKENI, per germline. CDR3 residues: CASSLYSIENTEAFF. CDR3 coding DNA: TGTGCCAGCTCACTTTACAGCATCGAGAACACTGAAGCTTTCTTT.

The V and J genes are TRBV30 and TRBJ2-1; TRBD1 aligns across 7 bases. CDR1 and CDR2 (germline): GTSNPN, SVGIG (reference sequence). V shed 3 bases and J 6 bases; nucleotides not matched to a gene: 8. This CDR3 has 14 residues. The CDR3 is CAWRTGAYINEQFF. The DNA of the CDR3 is TGTGCCTGGAGAACAGGGGCCTACATCAATGAGCAGTTCTTC.

The chain uses TRBV5-1 and TRBJ1-5; D possibly corresponds to TRBD1 (5 bases). This CDR3 is 16 amino acids long. Germline V gene lookup returns CDR1 SGHRS and CDR2 YFSETQ. Trimming took 1 base from V and 6 from J, leaving 17 bases between them. The CDR3 loop is CASSLNAAGPSQPQHF. The CDR3 DNA reads TGCGCCAGCAGCTTGAATGCGGCAGGGCCTTCTCAGCCCCAGCATTTT.

V and J are TRBV18 and TRBJ1-5; D is unclear. Germline V gene sequence: CDR1 KGHSH, CDR2 LQKENI. There are 14 residues in the CDR3. V shed 2 bases and J shed 6 bases, with 11 bases lying between them. CDR3 sequence: CASSPSEITQPQHF. The DNA of the CDR3 is TGTGCCAGCTCACCATCGGAAATCACTCAGCCCCAGCATTTT.

This chain uses TRBV11-2 with TRBJ2-7; tentatively, D is TRBD1 or TRBD2 (5 bases each). The germline CDR1 and CDR2 sequences are SGHAT and FQNNGV. V dropped 1 base and J dropped 2 bases, with 15 bases sitting between them. The CDR3 is 16 amino acids. CDR3 sequence: CASSLAGRGTTYEQYF. The CDR3 DNA reads TGTGCCAGCAGCTTAGCGGGAAGAGGGACCACCTACGAGCAGTACTTC.

The CDR3 DNA follows: TGTGCCAGCAGCTTTGTAGGGCTGAGCTTCTTT. The encoded protein is CASSFVGLSFF. The J gene is TRBJ1-1, the V gene TRBV5-6; D gene ambiguous. The CDR3 totals 11 residues. V lost 2 bases to trimming and J lost 14 bases, with 13 bases between them. CDR1 and CDR2 from the germline V gene are SGHDT and YYEEEE.

This clone was observed a single time. The gene calls are TRBV7-8 and TRBJ2-7; no clear D gene. This CDR3 has 11 amino acids. V was clipped by 5 bases and J by 3 bases, with 5 bases between them. The germline V gene has CDR1 SGHVS and CDR2 FQNEAQ. This CDR3 is CASSRNYEQYF. CDR3 coding DNA: TGTGCCAGCAGCAGAAACTACGAGCAGTACTTC.

The V call is TRBV7-9, the J call TRBJ2-3, with 8 bases fitting TRBD2. V was clipped by 2 bases and J by 6 bases; unmatched bases: 7. The length of the CDR3 is 15 residues. CDR1 and CDR2 (germline): SEHNR, FQNEAQ (reference sequence). The CDR3 here is CASSLPGRARDTQYF. CDR3 nucleotide sequence: TGTGCCAGCAGCTTACCCGGGAGGGCCAGGGATACGCAGTATTTT.

CDR3 DNA sequence: TGTGCCAGTAGTGCCGGGACGGGTTCGGGGGGCACTGAAGCTTTCTTT. Its translation is CASSAGTGSGGTEAFF. The rearrangement links TRBV19 to TRBJ1-1, with D tentatively TRBD1 (5 bases). V gave up 5 bases and J gave up 4 bases, with 20 bases separating them. This CDR3 comprises 16 residues. Per germline, CDR1 LNHDA and CDR2 SQIVND (reference sequence).

The chain is built from TRBV27 and TRBJ1-1; tentatively, D is TRBD1 (5 bases). V lost 3 bases and J lost 1, with 6 bases in between. CDR3 size: 13 residues. Germline V CDR1 and CDR2: MNHEY, SMNVEV (reference sequence). CDR3 coding DNA: TGTGCCAGCAGTTTGGGGCCGAACACTGAAGCTTTCTTT. It yields the protein CASSLGPNTEAFF.

The chain has TRBV25-1 and TRBJ2-5, with 7 bases fitting TRBD1. In germline, CDR1 is MGHDK, CDR2 SYGVNS. Germline trimming cut 0 bases from V and 6 bases from J; bases unmatched to any gene: 7. This CDR3 has 15 residues. The CDR3: CASSEYLGQAQTQYF. CDR3 DNA sequence: TGTGCCAGCAGTGAATATCTTGGACAGGCCCAGACCCAGTACTTC.